This record covers a single TCR beta chain. Per-sample PBMC isolation yielded at least 6.5 million cells. This entry belongs to a study of blood T cells in healthy people across ages. Germline assignment: CDR1 SGDLS and CDR2 YYNGEE. The V segment lost 2 bases and the J segment 7 bases; nucleotides outside the gene matches: 15. The length of the CDR3 is 17 residues. Primers used in a second PCR of roughly 6 to 11 cycles were a sample-barcoded 5' primer and a J-beta primer mix. Tags on each cDNA molecule came from a template-switch adaptor with 12 random nucleotides. Sequencing of every sample gave 2.5 million or more CDR3-containing paired-end reads. MiXCR was run by TCRdb on the 5' RACE reads, yielding one entry per CDR3 protein. The sample has about 800,000 distinct CDR3 sequences, over 45% seen once.

The chain couples TRBV9 to TRBJ1-2; 9 bases map to TRBD1. The sequence was collected from a man aged 30 to 39 in good health. Sequencing input: blood. The CDR3 reads CASSVRPAGQGVRGYTF. The CDR3 coding sequence is TGTGCCAGCAGCGTGAGACCGGCGGGACAGGGTGTTCGTGGCTACACCTTC.